This is a list of T cell receptor beta chains from one sample in a study of T cells in tuberculosis. Assay: immunoSEQ multiplex PCR; the TCRdb copy retains only in-frame clones and omits some. The sample carries 25,000 to 35,000 clones, roughly 95% recorded once. Sample: PBMCs. These TCRs come from a donor aged 5 to 30 with latent tuberculosis or without tuberculosis infection. The CDR3 runs from the conserved cysteine through the conserved F or W. The D gene is left open where the match is weak. A clone size is listed for some rows: how often the clone was seen (once, few, many), or a class if it is expanded.

NA	TRBV15	NA	TRBJ2-1	CATSRDERRAYNEQFF	TGTGCCACCAGCAGAGATGAGCGGAGGGCCTACAATGAGCAGTTCTTC
NA	TRBV27	NA	TRBJ2-5	CASSFTDQETQYF	TGTGCCAGCAGTTTTACGGACCAAGAGACCCAGTACTTC
TRBD2	TRBV12-5	NA	TRBJ2-3	CASGPGPGGRDTQYF	TGTGCTAGTGGTCCCGGTCCGGGAGGAAGAGATACGCAGTATTTT
TRBD1	TRBV18	once	TRBJ1-5	CASHRGSNQPQHF	TGTGCCAGTCACAGGGGCAGCAATCAGCCCCAGCATTTT
TRBD2	TRBV28	NA	TRBJ2-3	CASTIAGGAFMQYF	TGTGCCAGCACAATAGCGGGGGGAGCGTTTATGCAGTATTTT
TRBD1	TRBV23-1	once	TRBJ1-6	CASGGQDRGGNSPLHF	TGCGCCAGCGGCGGCCAGGACAGGGGCGGTAATTCACCCCTCCACTTT
NA	TRBV7-9	NA	TRBJ1-1	CASSAGPSRNTEAFF	TGTGCCAGCAGTGCGGGACCATCGAGGAACACTGAAGCTTTCTTT
TRBD1	TRBV6-7	NA	TRBJ1-2	CASSYTVGGQASYGYTF	TGTGCCAGCAGTTACACGGTCGGTGGACAGGCCTCCTATGGCTACACCTTC
TRBD1	TRBV7-9	NA	TRBJ1-3	CASSWDRGSFGGNTIYF	TGTGCCAGCAGCTGGGACAGGGGATCTTTCGGTGGAAACACCATATATTTT
NA	TRBV6-4	once	TRBJ1-4	CASSDSIGAGEKLFF	TGTGCCAGCAGTGACTCGATTGGGGCAGGTGAAAAACTGTTTTTT
NA	TRBV6-1	NA	TRBJ1-2	CASSVEGLGYGYTF	TGTGCCAGCAGTGTCGAGGGCCTAGGCTATGGCTACACCTTC
TRBD2	TRBV5-6	NA	TRBJ2-5	CASSLVSGGQETQYF	TGTGCCAGCAGCTTGGTATCGGGGGGACAAGAGACCCAGTACTTC
NA	TRBV25-1	NA	TRBJ2-7	CASSDATGPYEQYF	TGTGCCAGCAGTGACGCCACAGGACCCTACGAGCAGTACTTC
NA	TRBV11-3	NA	TRBJ2-2	CASSPGVGGPNTGELFF	TGTGCCAGCAGCCCGGGGGTCGGGGGGCCGAACACCGGGGAGCTGTTTTTT
NA	TRBV5-1	NA	TRBJ2-7	CASSLGGPYEQYF	TGCGCCAGCAGCTTGGGGGGCCCCTACGAGCAGTACTTC
NA	TRBV5-1	NA	TRBJ1-2	CASSTDGPKGANYGYTF	TGCGCCAGCAGCACGGACGGACCGAAAGGGGCTAACTATGGCTACACCTTC
TRBD1	TRBV28	NA	TRBJ1-4	CASSLPNRGRTNEKLFF	TGTGCCAGCAGTTTACCAAACAGGGGGAGGACTAATGAAAAACTGTTTTTT
NA	TRBV2	NA	TRBJ2-7	CASSDSGRRTYEQYF	TGTGCCAGCAGTGATTCAGGGAGGAGGACCTACGAGCAGTACTTC
NA	TRBV7-9	once	TRBJ1-1	CASSLAKGTEAFF	TGTGCCAGCAGCTTAGCGAAGGGGACTGAAGCTTTCTTT
TRBD2	TRBV4-1	NA	TRBJ2-3	CASSHPSASGPPSTDTQYF	TGCGCCAGCAGCCATCCCTCGGCTAGCGGGCCACCAAGCACAGATACGCAGTATTTT
NA	TRBV29-1	NA	TRBJ2-5	CSVYRGGEETQYF	TGCAGCGTCTATAGGGGCGGGGAAGAGACCCAGTACTTC
NA	TRBV7-3	NA	TRBJ2-1	CASSFSGGSYNEQFF	TGTGCCAGCAGCTTTTCCGGGGGATCCTACAATGAGCAGTTCTTC
TRBD2	TRBV13	NA	TRBJ2-3	CASSPESGGRTDTQYF	TGTGCCAGCAGCCCTGAGTCGGGAGGCCGCACAGATACGCAGTATTTT
TRBD2	TRBV27	NA	TRBJ2-2	CASTGTSGRRANTGELFF	TGTGCCAGCACCGGGACTAGCGGGAGGCGCGCGAACACCGGGGAGCTGTTTTTT
TRBD1	TRBV15	NA	TRBJ1-5	CATSRDLGTGGQPQHF	TGTGCCACCAGCAGAGATCTAGGGACAGGGGGACAGCCCCAGCATTTT
TRBD1	TRBV7-6	NA	TRBJ1-1	CASSRDRNTEAFF	TGTGCCAGCAGCCGGGACAGGAACACTGAAGCTTTCTTT
NA	TRBV6-5	NA	TRBJ1-3	CASSFTGFSGNTIYF	TGTGCCAGCAGTTTTACTGGTTTTTCTGGAAACACCATATATTTT
NA	TRBV4-2	few	TRBJ1-2	CASSPITGPHGYTF	TGTGCCAGCAGCCCTATAACAGGGCCCCATGGCTACACCTTC
TRBD2	TRBV18	NA	TRBJ2-1	CASSPPLAGAHEQFF	TGTGCCAGCTCACCACCTTTAGCGGGAGCCCATGAGCAGTTCTTC
NA	TRBV18	NA	TRBJ2-7	CASSLRGYEQYF	TGTGCCAGCTCACTCCGAGGCTACGAGCAGTACTTC
NA	TRBV2	NA	TRBJ1-1	CASSEEGGGRTEAFF	TGTGCCAGCAGTGAAGAGGGAGGGGGAAGGACTGAAGCTTTCTTT
TRBD1	TRBV30	NA	TRBJ1-2	CAWDRDRADYGYTF	TGTGCCTGGGACCGGGACAGGGCGGACTATGGCTACACCTTC
NA	TRBV27	NA	TRBJ2-7	CASSLSGGSTYEQYF	TGTGCCAGCAGTTTATCCGGGGGATCTACCTACGAGCAGTACTTC
TRBD2	TRBV7-7	NA	TRBJ2-3	CASSFGLASDTQYF	TGTGCTAGCAGCTTCGGACTAGCGTCAGATACGCAGTATTTT
TRBD2	TRBV7-3	NA	TRBJ2-2	CASSYGSGSAGELFF	TGTGCCAGCAGCTACGGAAGCGGGAGCGCCGGGGAGCTGTTTTTT
TRBD1	TRBV5-4	NA	TRBJ2-5	CASSLQGALETQYF	TGTGCCAGCAGCTTACAGGGGGCTTTGGAGACCCAGTACTTC
NA	TRBV29-1	NA	TRBJ1-2	CSVEGAYGYTF	TGCAGCGTTGAGGGGGCCTATGGCTACACCTTC
NA	TRBV7-3	NA	TRBJ1-2	CASSLTSRGGGYTF	TGTGCCAGCAGCTTAACGTCGCGGGGCGGTGGCTACACCTTC
TRBD2	TRBV5-6	NA	TRBJ2-1	CASSLERGGLFPYNEQFF	TGTGCCAGCAGCTTGGAACGGGGGGGCCTCTTTCCCTACAATGAGCAGTTCTTC
NA	TRBV2	NA	TRBJ2-5	CASSPSRDSVNQETQYF	TGTGCCAGCAGCCCCTCGCGGGACAGCGTTAACCAAGAGACCCAGTACTTC
NA	TRBV7-2	NA	TRBJ2-3	CASSFLGGDHVGTDTQYF	TGTGCCAGCAGCTTTTTAGGGGGGGACCATGTAGGCACAGATACGCAGTATTTT
TRBD2	TRBV6-5	NA	TRBJ2-1	CASSYLPSGSHNEQFF	TGTGCCAGCAGTTACTTGCCTAGCGGGAGCCACAATGAGCAGTTCTTC
TRBD2	TRBV4-2	NA	TRBJ2-3	CASSQVWVAGSTDTQYF	TGTGCCAGCAGCCAAGTTTGGGTAGCGGGAAGCACAGATACGCAGTATTTT